What follows is one T cell receptor (beta chain) and its context. No cognate antigen has been identified for it. Nothing much larger sits one base from this clone, and base qualities are not available. The instrument was an Illumina HiSeq 1500. TCRdb redid the processing of the public reads, applying fastp at Q25 and MiXCR, and retained in-frame beta chains. Merged by CDR3 protein, the rows form single entries marked with the most common genes and DNA. Across this sample there are 250,000 to 350,000 distinct CDR3 sequences, with about 25% seen only once. The top ten constitute about 14% of the sample. This sample was taken from a study of T cell repertoires in cytomegalovirus infection (dated by TCRdb to about 2019). As for the study more broadly: Donor HLA type was relevant to the analysis, because carriage of CMV infection together with the matching HLA type was indicated by public TCR beta signatures. The investigation overall reported the following: Carriers of CMV infection plus the relevant HLA type were discriminated by the cumulative frequency of public TCR beta family members in the study cohort and in an independent 352-donor cohort. The ex vivo response was dominated by HLA-C-restricted CMV-specific TCR beta clonotypes, and the single most frequent clonotype in two of eight donors was supplied by these HLA-C-restricted clonotypes.

The trim is 0 bases for V and 9 bases for J, with a gap of 5 bases between the germline ends. The germline V gene gives CDR1 as MNHNS and CDR2 as SASEGT. The CDR3 spans 12 residues, from the cysteine through the phenylalanine. The entry retains the CDR3 DNA only, 36 bases that are in frame from base 1. The origin of this receptor is a human donor in good health (CMV status not recorded). Some clones in this sample may be carry-over from other donors' samples. The receptor chain draws on TRBV6-1 and TRBJ2-2; the D gene cannot be named for sure. The specimen sequenced was PBMCs. The DNA is as follows: TGTGCCAGCAGTGAAGCGCGTCGGGAGCTGTTTTTT. This sequence encodes CASSEARRELFF.